This T cell receptor (beta chain) was documented in a study of T cells expressing NK-cell markers. The overall study: Sorted CD3+CD56-NKG2C+, CD3+CD56+NKG2C+ and CD3+CD56+NKG2C- T cells supplied the TCR beta repertoires. Most of the eight sequenced donors were HCMV-seropositive; one was seronegative.

UMIs were included in TCR beta cDNA generated by 5'RACE template switching. TCRdb reprocessed the 5' RACE reads and keeps a single row for each CDR3 protein, giving no DNA. The listing contains a few hundred thousand distinct CDR3 sequences. The sequence derives from a man aged 18-30 years in good health. The specimen was blood T cells: a sorted CD56 or NKG2C T cell subset, CD4+ or CD8+ T cells, or bulk PBMC T cells (not recorded which).

The chain's CDR3 is CASSVGGGGFRGYTF. V and J are TRBV12-3 or TRBV12-4 and TRBJ1-2. The CDR3 is 15 residues long.